This T cell receptor (beta chain) was recovered during a study of T cells in Graves' hyperthyroidism and ophthalmopathy. V gave up 0 bases and J gave up 2 bases, with 10 bases separating them. Germline values: CDR1 SGHTA, CDR2 FQGNSA. The CDR3 runs to 16 residues. Amplification yielded TCR beta CDR3 regions, with RNA transcripts as the source. First-round RT-PCR targeting the TCR CDR3 was performed with the HTBI primer set. From the multiplex PCR reads, TCRdb called clonotypes with MiXCR, one entry per CDR3 protein. Altogether about 410,000 distinct CDR3 sequences are present, 14% to 15% being singletons, with the ten largest covering about 12%. Findings and limits, study-wide: Through a model of 13 V-J features, ophthalmopathy was separated from stable hyperthyroidism.

This clonotype occurred many times. No antigen is known for it. The sample comprised blood. This sequence was found in a man between 18 and 35 years old with Graves' ophthalmopathy. The V gene is TRBV7-2, the J gene TRBJ2-2; D call uncertain. This CDR3 reads CASSLAPGPNTGELFF. The CDR3 DNA sequence: TGTGCCAGCAGCTTAGCTCCCGGACCCAACACCGGGGAGCTGTTTTTT.